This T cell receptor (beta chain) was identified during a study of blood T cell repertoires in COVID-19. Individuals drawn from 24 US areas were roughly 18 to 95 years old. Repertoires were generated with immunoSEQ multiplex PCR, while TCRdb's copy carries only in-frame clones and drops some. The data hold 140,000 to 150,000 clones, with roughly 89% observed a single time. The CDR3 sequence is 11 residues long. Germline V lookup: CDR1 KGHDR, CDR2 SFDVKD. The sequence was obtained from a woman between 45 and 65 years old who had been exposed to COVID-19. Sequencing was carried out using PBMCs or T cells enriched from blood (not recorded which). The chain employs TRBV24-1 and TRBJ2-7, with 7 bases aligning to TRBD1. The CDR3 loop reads CVRDSSYEQYF. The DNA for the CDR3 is TGTGTCCGGGACAGCTCCTACGAGCAGTACTTC.